What follows are 3 T cell receptor beta chains derived from one specimen sequenced in a study of post-analysis software for immune sequencing data. Study-level results: Roughly 5 TRBV segments occurring more often in patients than controls included TRBV5-6, TRBV5-1 and TRBV20-1.

Prepared libraries of TCR beta cDNA carried unique molecular identifiers. TCRdb reanalysed the PCR reads using MiXCR and keeps one entry per CDR3 protein. The sample lists 700,000 to 800,000 distinct CDR3 sequences, 25% to 30% seen once, with roughly 0.53% in the top ten. Their antigens are not known. The sample taken for sequencing was blood. The receptor source for this set is a girl between 5 and 17 years old with multiple sclerosis.

This chain connects TRBV27 to TRBJ2-1, with a possible D match to TRBD1 (7 bases). This CDR3 region has 14 residues. The germline V and J ends were trimmed by 5 bases and 15 bases, with 23 bases remaining between them. Germline V lookup: CDR1 MNHEY, CDR2 SMNVEV (reference sequence). The CDR3 DNA follows: TGTGCCAGCAGTGTCGGACAGGTCCGCGGGAAGCGGTTCTTC. As protein: CASSVGQVRGKRFF.

This sequence joins TRBV20-1 and TRBJ2-7, with 12 positions matching TRBD1. The V and J ends lost 1 base and 3 bases, in that order; junction bases with no gene match: 1. Germline CDR1 DFQATT, CDR2 SNEGSKA (reference sequence). There are 14 residues in the CDR3. The CDR3 nucleotides read TGCAGTGCTAGAGGGGACAGGGGGCTCTACGAGCAGTACTTC. It encodes CSARGDRGLYEQYF.

The table lists this clonotype with a few counts. This chain joins TRBV27 and TRBJ2-7, with a tentative D call TRBD2 (7 bases). The CDR3 consists of 16 residues. Germline V gives CDR1 MNHEY, CDR2 SMNVEV (reference sequence). V dropped 6 bases and J dropped 2 bases, with 20 bases sitting between them. CDR3 region: CASSWGGGGAAYEQYF. CDR3 bases: TGTGCCAGCAGCTGGGGGGGGGGCGGAGCGGCCTACGAGCAGTACTTC.